A selection of T cell receptor beta chains follows, all from one sample in a study of vaccination effects on CD4 cells after COVID-19. TCRdb keeps only in-frame clones here, not all; method: immunoSEQ multiplex PCR. The table lists tens of thousands of clones, around 77% of them singletons, with around 2.8% in the top ten. Antigens for these TCRs are unknown. Sample: CD4+ T cells from PBMCs cultured with HCoV-NL63 spike peptides, taken before COVID-19 vaccination. These receptor sequences come from a human donor who received a COVID-19 vaccine. Each CDR3 is given without its conserved first and last residue.

v_call cdr3_length cdr3_aa
TRBV7-6 13 ASSRAGTTYNEQF
TRBV6-1 14 ASSAPRRGGLYEQF
TRBV6-5 14 ASSYTAHRGSGELF
TRBV7-9 11 ASSLAGLEKLF
TRBV10-3 10 AISESNTEAF
TRBV5-6 13 ASSLSKGMNTEAF
TRBV7-3 13 ASSLAGGPGGTQY
TRBV9 15 ASSPQDSARSYNEQF
TRBV3-1/TRBV3-2 10 ASSQRLTPLH
TRBV5-8 14 ASSFTSGGYSGELF
TRBV2 10 ASSDDDQPQH
TRBV7-2 14 ASSLGLRGGVGELF
TRBV29-1 11 SVADDTPQPQH
TRBV19 12 ASSIGTSNTEAF
TRBV7-2 15 ASSRWDRPPNNSPLH
TRBV5-8 15 ASSFWTSGYDGGELF
TRBV19 12 ASGISSGAYGYT
TRBV13 11 ASSLYVAGAQY
TRBV2 9 ASSEIGPLH
TRBV28 10 ASSLGGYGYT
TRBV24-1 14 ATTDKTGSSTDTQY
TRBV7-2 14 ASSHAGARSNYGYT
TRBV5-8 16 ASTFVRAHAWSNQPQH
TRBV6-5 13 ASSPTLAGVETQY
TRBV18 14 ASSRVGAWGNQPQH
TRBV6-1 12 ASSGAGRPNEQF
TRBV7-9 12 ASSPMNGANVLT
TRBV24-1 12 ATSDWERSYGYT
TRBV18 16 ASSPSGTGIAGANVLT
TRBV28 10 ASSPDRNGYT
TRBV5-1 15 ASSLRPSGGDTDTQY
TRBV4-1 18 ASSQASWQGAGGAKNIQY
TRBV3-1/TRBV3-2 12 ASSPVRGQETQY
TRBV6-1 12 ASSEAPGSSPLH
TRBV4-3 13 ASSQEGRGQNGYT
TRBV7-2 13 ASIQLAGGQETQY
TRBV15 11 ATSRDRQEKLF
TRBV24-1 14 ATSDKDMYSYNEQF
TRBV18 17 ASSPLKGQGDDFGEKLF
TRBV24-1 14 ATSEGQGRSYNEQF
TRBV4-1 18 ASSQEELFGLAGVGDTQY